The 2 T cell receptor beta chains listed next were all sequenced from one sample in a study of blood T cell repertoires in COVID-19. Here immunoSEQ multiplex PCR was the method, and the copy in TCRdb shows in-frame clones only, minus some. The table records around 260,000 clones, approximately 88% of them present only once. Sequencing was done on a sample of peripheral blood. The receptors were sampled from a woman aged 40 to 50 who had recovered from COVID-19.

The V gene is TRBV19, the J gene TRBJ1-1; D may be TRBD1 (6 bases). Germline assignment: CDR1 LNHDA and CDR2 SQIVND (reference sequence). The CDR3 contains 16 residues. Deletions cut 5 bases from V and 3 bases from J, with 19 bases between. CDR3 region: CASSPVDQGPDTEAFF. The DNA for the CDR3 is TGTGCCAGTAGTCCCGTCGATCAGGGGCCAGACACTGAAGCTTTCTTT. The full variable domain, in which reference TRBV19 and TRBJ1-1 provide the parts outside the CDR3, is DGGITQSPKYLFRKEGQNVTLSCEQNLNHDAMYWYRQDPGQGLRLIYYSQIVNDFQKGDIAEGYSVSREKKESFPLTVTSAQKNPTAFYLCASSPVDQGPDTEAFFGQGTRLTVV.

The chain joins TRBV15 to TRBJ2-2; 9 positions match TRBD2. The CDR3 consists of 15 residues. Per germline, CDR1 LNHNV and CDR2 YYDKDF (reference sequence). The J segment lost 9 bases and the V segment lost 0 bases, leaving 5 bases of the junction unmatched. The CDR3 region has the DNA TGTGCCACCAGCAGAGATAGGGGACTAGCCCGGGAGCTGTTTTTT. This sequence encodes CATSRDRGLARELFF.